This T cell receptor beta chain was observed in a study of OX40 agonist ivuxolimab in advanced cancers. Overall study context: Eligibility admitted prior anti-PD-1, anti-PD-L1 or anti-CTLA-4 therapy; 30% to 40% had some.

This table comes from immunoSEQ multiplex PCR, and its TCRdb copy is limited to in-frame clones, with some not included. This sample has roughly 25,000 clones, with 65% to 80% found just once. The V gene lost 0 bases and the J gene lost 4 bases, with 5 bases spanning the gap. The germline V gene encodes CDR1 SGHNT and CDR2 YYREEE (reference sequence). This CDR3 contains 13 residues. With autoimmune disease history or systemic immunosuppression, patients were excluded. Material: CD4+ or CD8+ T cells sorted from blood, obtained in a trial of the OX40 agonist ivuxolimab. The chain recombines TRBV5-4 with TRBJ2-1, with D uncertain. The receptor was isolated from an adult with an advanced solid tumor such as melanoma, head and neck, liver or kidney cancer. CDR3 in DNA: TGTGCCAGCAGCTTGGGGCAGTACAATGAGCAGTTCTTC. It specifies CASSLGQYNEQFF.